This note documents a single TCR beta chain sequence. Its antigen remains unidentified. CDR3 length: 14 amino acids. The ends were cut back, 0 bases at V and 1 base at J, with 7 bases in the middle. CDR1 is SGHKS and CDR2 is YYEKEE in the germline V gene (reference sequence). All donors qualified as healthy HIV-negative adults and had experienced no recent acute infections or vaccinations. The table came from immunoSEQ multiplex PCR; TCRdb's copy has only in-frame clones and leaves some out. The sample records roughly 2.5 million clones, just over 90% being singletons. The data belong to a study of shared clonotypes between healthy human individuals. General study findings and limits: Lower generation probabilities were found for non-shared clonotypes than for those shared by all four donors. Memory subsets had estimated richness that was generally smaller than that of naive subsets.

The receptor was isolated from a man aged 18 to 29 in good health. The gene calls are TRBV5-5 and TRBJ2-5; D is perhaps TRBD1 or TRBD2 (5 bases each). Sequencing used naive CD4+ T cells sorted from blood. The subset was: CD45RA+ positively selected. CDR3 in DNA: TGTGCCAGCAGCTTGGCAGGGACCCAAGAGACCCAGTACTTC. As protein: CASSLAGTQETQYF.